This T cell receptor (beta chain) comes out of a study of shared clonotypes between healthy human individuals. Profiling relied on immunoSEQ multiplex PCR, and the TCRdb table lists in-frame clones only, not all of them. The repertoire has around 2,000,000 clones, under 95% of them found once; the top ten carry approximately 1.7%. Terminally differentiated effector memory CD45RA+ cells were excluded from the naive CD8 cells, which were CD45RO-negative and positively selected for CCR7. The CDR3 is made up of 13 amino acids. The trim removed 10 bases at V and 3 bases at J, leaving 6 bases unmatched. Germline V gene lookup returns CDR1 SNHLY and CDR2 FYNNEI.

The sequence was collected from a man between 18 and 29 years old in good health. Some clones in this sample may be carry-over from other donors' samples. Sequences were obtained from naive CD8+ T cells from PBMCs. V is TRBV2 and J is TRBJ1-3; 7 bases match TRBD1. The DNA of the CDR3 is TGTGCCACCAGCGGGGACAGTGGAAACACCATATATTTT. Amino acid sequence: CATSGDSGNTIYF.